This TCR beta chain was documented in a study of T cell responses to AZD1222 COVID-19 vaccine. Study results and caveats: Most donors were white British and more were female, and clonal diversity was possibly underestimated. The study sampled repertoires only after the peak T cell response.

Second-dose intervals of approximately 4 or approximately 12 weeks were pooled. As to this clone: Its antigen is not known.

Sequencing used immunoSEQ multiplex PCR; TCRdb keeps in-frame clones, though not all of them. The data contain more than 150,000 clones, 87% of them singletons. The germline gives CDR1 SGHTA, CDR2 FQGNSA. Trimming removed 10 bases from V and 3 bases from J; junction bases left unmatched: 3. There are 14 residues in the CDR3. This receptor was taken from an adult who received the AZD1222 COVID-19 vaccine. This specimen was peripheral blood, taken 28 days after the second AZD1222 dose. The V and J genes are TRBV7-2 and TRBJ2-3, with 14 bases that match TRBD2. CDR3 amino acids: CATRLAGGTDTQYF. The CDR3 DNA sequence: TGTGCCACCCGACTAGCGGGAGGGACAGATACGCAGTATTTT.